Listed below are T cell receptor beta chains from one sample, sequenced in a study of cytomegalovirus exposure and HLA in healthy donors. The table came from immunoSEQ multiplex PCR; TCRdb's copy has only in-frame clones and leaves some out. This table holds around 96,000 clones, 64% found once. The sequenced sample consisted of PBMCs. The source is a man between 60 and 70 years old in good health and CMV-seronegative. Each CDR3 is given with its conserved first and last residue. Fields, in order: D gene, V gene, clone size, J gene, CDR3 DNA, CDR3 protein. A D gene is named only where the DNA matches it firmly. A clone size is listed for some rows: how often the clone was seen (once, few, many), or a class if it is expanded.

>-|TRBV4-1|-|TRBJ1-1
TGCGCCAGCAGCCAAGATTTGGGCGGGCACACTGAAGCTTTCTTT
CASSQDLGGHTEAFF
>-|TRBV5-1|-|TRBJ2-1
TGTGCCAGCAGCTCCGACTCGAGGGATGAGCAGTTCTTC
CASSSDSRDEQFF
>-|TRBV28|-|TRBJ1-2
TGTGCCAGCAGTTTACGGCAGAGACTCTACACCTTC
CASSLRQRLYTF
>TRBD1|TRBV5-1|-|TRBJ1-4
TGCGCCAGCAGGGATTCCGGGACAGGGGATGAAAAACTGTTTTTT
CASRDSGTGDEKLFF
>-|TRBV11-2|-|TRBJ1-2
TGTGCCAGCAGCACTAACAGGAACTATGGCTACACCTTC
CASSTNRNYGYTF
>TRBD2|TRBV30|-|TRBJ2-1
TGTGCCTGGAGTGCTATTACGACCCCGGGACTAGCGGGAGGGACCACCTACAATGAGCAGTTCTTC
CAWSAITTPGLAGGTTYNEQFF
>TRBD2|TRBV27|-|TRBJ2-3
TGTGCCAGCATAAGCGGGAGTGGAGGTACGCAGTATTTT
CASISGSGGTQYF
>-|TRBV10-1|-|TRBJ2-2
TGCGCCAGCAGTGTTACAGGGTCCGGGGAGCTGTTTTTT
CASSVTGSGELFF
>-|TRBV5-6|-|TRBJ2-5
TGTGCCAGCAGCCAGGGGGGCACCAGATACTTC
CASSQGGTRYF
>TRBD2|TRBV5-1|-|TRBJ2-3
TGCGCCAGCAGCTCTTCCAAGACTAGCGCCTACACAGATACGCAGTATTTT
CASSSSKTSAYTDTQYF
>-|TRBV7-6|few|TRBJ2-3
TGTGCCAGCAGCTTAGTCCCTTATAGCACAGATACGCAGTATTTT
CASSLVPYSTDTQYF
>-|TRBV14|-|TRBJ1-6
TGTGCCAGCAGCCAAGTGGGGGGTCGGAGGTATAATTCACCCCTCCACTTT
CASSQVGGRRYNSPLHF
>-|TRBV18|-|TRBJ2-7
TGTGCCAGCTCAGAAATGGGCCCCACGAGTTACAAGGGGGAGCAGTACTTC
CASSEMGPTSYKGEQYF
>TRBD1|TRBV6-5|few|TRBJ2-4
TGTGCCAGCAGTCCGGGGACAGGGGGTAGCATTCAGTACTTC
CASSPGTGGSIQYF
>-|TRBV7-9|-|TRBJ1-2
TGTTCCAGCAGCTCCGGGCTGCTCACACGGACAGATGGCTACACCTTC
CSSSSGLLTRTDGYTF
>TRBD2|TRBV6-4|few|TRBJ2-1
TGTGCCAGCAGTTCCTTCAGGGGGGAACAGCGGGGGGCCAATGAGCAGTTCTTC
CASSSFRGEQRGANEQFF
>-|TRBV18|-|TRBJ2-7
TGTGCCAGCTCACCACCTGGGAGCTCCTACGAGCAGTACTTC
CASSPPGSSYEQYF
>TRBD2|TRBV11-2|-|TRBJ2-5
TGTGCCAGCAGCTTAGCCAAGAGCGAGCGGGAGGCTAGGGAGACCCAGTACTTC
CASSLAKSEREARETQYF
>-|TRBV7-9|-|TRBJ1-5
TGTGCCAGCAGCTCGAGAGATCAGCCCCAGCATTTT
CASSSRDQPQHF
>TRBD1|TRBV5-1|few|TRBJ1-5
TGCGCCAGCAGCGTGAACTCGGACAGGGGTCAGCCCCAGCATTTT
CASSVNSDRGQPQHF
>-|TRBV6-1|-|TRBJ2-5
TGTGCCAGCAGTGAAGCGGGAGGTACAGGAAAAGAGACCCAGTACTTC
CASSEAGGTGKETQYF
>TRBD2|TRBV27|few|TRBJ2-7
TGTGCCAGCAGTTCAGGGCTACTAGCGGGTCCCTACGAGCAGTACTTC
CASSSGLLAGPYEQYF
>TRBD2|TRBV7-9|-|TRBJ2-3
TGTGCCAGCAGCTTACGTGGCGGGAGATCAAGCACAGATACGCAGTATTTT
CASSLRGGRSSTDTQYF
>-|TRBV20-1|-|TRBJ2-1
TGCAGTGCTCGGTGGATGGGCCGGCAGTTCTTC
CSARWMGRQFF
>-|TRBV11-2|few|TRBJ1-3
TGTGCCAGCAGCTTAGATAACCCCGCGGGGTACTCTGGAAACACCATATATTTT
CASSLDNPAGYSGNTIYF
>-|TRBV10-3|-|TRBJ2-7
TGTGCCATCAAGGAGGAGGGTGTGGGATACGAGCAGTACTTC
CAIKEEGVGYEQYF
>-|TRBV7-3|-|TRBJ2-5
TGTGCCAGCAGCTTAATTGAGAGGGAGACCCAGTACTTC
CASSLIERETQYF
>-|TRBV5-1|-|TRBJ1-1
TGCGCCAGCAGCTTGGGATCGGGGGTGGACACTGAAGCTTTCTTT
CASSLGSGVDTEAFF
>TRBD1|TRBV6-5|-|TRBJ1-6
TGTGCCAGCAGTCCTGCCGGGACAGGGAGATCACCCCTCCACTTT
CASSPAGTGRSPLHF
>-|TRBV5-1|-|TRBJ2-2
TGCGCCAGCAGCGAACGGACAGGAGACGGGGGGCTGTTTTTT
CASSERTGDGGLFF
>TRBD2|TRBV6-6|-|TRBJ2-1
TGTGCCAGCAGCTCCCAAGGACTAGCGCTATACAATGAGCAGTTCTTC
CASSSQGLALYNEQFF
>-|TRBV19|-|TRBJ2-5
TGTGCCAGTCAAGGCGGCGATCGGGAGACCCAGTACTTC
CASQGGDRETQYF
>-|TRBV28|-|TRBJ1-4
TGTGCCAGCAGACCGCCAGGGGAGCATGAAAAACTGTTTTTT
CASRPPGEHEKLFF
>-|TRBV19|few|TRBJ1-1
TGTGCCAGCGAGACAGGACCGAACACTGAAGCTTTCTTT
CASETGPNTEAFF
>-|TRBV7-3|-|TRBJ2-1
TGTGCCAGCAGCTTCATCGGCGGCGCGGGAAGTAATGGGGAGCAGTTCTTC
CASSFIGGAGSNGEQFF
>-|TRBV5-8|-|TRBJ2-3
TGTGCCAGCTGGCAGGGTAATGAAGATACGCAGTATTTT
CASWQGNEDTQYF
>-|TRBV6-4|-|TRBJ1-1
TGTGCCAGCAGTGCCCAGGGTACCGCTGAAGCTTTCTTT
CASSAQGTAEAFF
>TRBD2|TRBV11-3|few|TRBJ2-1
TGTGCCAGCAGCTTAGCGGAGCGGGAGTCGGTTAATGTTTATAATGAGCAGTTCTTC
CASSLAERESVNVYNEQFF
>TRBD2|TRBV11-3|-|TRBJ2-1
TGTGCCAGCAGCCCATTAGCGGGAGGGCCCTCTTTTCCTGAGCAGTTCTTC
CASSPLAGGPSFPEQFF
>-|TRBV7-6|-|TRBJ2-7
TGTGCCAGCAGCTTAGTGGGGGACTCGCTCTACGAGCAGTACTTC
CASSLVGDSLYEQYF
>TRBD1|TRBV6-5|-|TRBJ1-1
TGTGCCAGCAGTACGGACAGGGGGAGAACTGAAGCTTTCTTT
CASSTDRGRTEAFF
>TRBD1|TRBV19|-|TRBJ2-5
TGTGCCACGGGACAGGGGCTATCAGAGACCCAGTACTTC
CATGQGLSETQYF
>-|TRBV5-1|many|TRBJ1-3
TGCGCCAGCAGCTACTACCTTGGAAACACCATATATTTT
CASSYYLGNTIYF
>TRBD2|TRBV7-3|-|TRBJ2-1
TGTGCCAGCAGCCCCTTAGCGGGAGAGTACAATGAGCAGTTCTTC
CASSPLAGEYNEQFF
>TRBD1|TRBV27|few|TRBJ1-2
TGTGCCAGCAGCCGCATAACCGGGACAGGGGATCGTTGCCTCACCTTC
CASSRITGTGDRCLTF
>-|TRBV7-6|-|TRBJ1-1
TGTGCCAGCAGCTCGACGGAGAAGAACACTGAAGCTTTCTTT
CASSSTEKNTEAFF
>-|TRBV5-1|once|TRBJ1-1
TGCGCCAGCAGCCCCCAGACAGGAAGAGACACTGAAGCTTTCTTT
CASSPQTGRDTEAFF
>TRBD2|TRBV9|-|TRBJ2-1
TGTGCCAGCAGCGTAATGAGCGGGAGGGCACAAAATGAGCAGTTCTTC
CASSVMSGRAQNEQFF
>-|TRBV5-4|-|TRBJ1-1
TGTGCCAGCAGCAGGGGTGGGGCGAACACTGAAGCTTTCTTT
CASSRGGANTEAFF
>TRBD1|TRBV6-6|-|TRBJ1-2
TGTGCCAGCACGGGACAGGGCAGCTATGGCTACACCTTC
CASTGQGSYGYTF
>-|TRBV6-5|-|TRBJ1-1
TGTGCCAGCAGTTACAACACAGGGAGCACTGAAGCTTTCTTT
CASSYNTGSTEAFF
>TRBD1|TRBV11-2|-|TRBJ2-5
TGTGCCAGCAGCGCCCTGGGACAGCGATCTGAGGAGCAGTACTTC
CASSALGQRSEEQYF
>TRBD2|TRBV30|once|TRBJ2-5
TGTGCCTGGAAACAAGCGGGAGGGCCGAATCAAGAGACCCAGTACTTC
CAWKQAGGPNQETQYF
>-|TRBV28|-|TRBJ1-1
TGTGCCAGCAGTTTACGAGGGGGGAACACTGAAGCTTTCTTT
CASSLRGGNTEAFF
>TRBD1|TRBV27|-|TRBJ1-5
TGTGCCAGCAGGCCTGGACAGGCCAATCAGCCCCAGCATTTT
CASRPGQANQPQHF
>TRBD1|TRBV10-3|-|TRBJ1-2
TGTGCCATCAGTGAAGGACAGGGGCTCTATGGCTACACCTTC
CAISEGQGLYGYTF
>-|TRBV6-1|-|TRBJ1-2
TGTGCCAGCAGGGACCACAGGGATAATGGCTACACCTTC
CASRDHRDNGYTF
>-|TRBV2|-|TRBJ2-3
TGTGCCAGCAGTGAAGCGCTTCGGGGGACCTACACAGATACGCAGTATTTT
CASSEALRGTYTDTQYF
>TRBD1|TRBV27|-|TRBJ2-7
TGTGCCAGCAGTTTAGAGGGGACAGGGGGCGACTACGAGCAGTACTTC
CASSLEGTGGDYEQYF